This T cell receptor beta chain was retrieved from a study of T cell responses to AZD1222 COVID-19 vaccine (dated by TCRdb to about 2021). In the study overall: AZD1222 recipients with second doses at about 4 weeks or about 12 weeks were pooled, because spike-specific TCR depth and breadth did not differ between schedules. TCR sequencing covered roughly 230 trial participants: 200 to 210 given two doses of AZD1222 and about 26 given two doses of MenACWY control vaccine. Trial participants were enrolled by age into subgroups of 18-55, 56-69 and 70-plus years, and 148, 28 and 57 TCR-sequenced participants, respectively, were included in these subgroups. General conclusions and limits of the study: A significant rise in spike-specific TCR breadth and depth was observed after two AZD1222 doses relative to day 0 and relative to MenACWY recipients. Because no day 14 peak-response samples were available, repertoires were characterized only after the peak T cell response. Reportedly, close to half of the unique spike-specific TCRs recognized epitopes lying outside the regions that are mutated in the B.1.351 and B.1.1.7 variants. CD4 TCRs associated with the vaccine covered the entire spike protein, and the dominant responses were in regions 160-218 and 743-854. Conclusions about previously exposed vaccinees are limited, since just six or seven AZD1222 recipients were seropositive for SARS-CoV-2 at baseline. Participants were mostly white British, with more females than males. The authors suggested clonal diversity may have been underestimated. The 56-69-year group was small, and its depth increase did not reach significance, likely because of low power.

Clipping removes 4 bases from V and 1 base from J, with 3 as the unmatched junction base count. The germline V gene gives CDR1 as SGHTA and CDR2 as FQGTGA. The CDR3 has 16 amino acids, counting the end cysteine and phenylalanine. The sequence is cut down to CDR3 DNA, 48 bases in frame from base 1. In regard to this clone: Its binding antigen is unknown. No qualities accompany the bases; no much larger clone lies one base away.

The time point label on this specimen signifies: baseline before first vaccination. The vaccinee samples were drawn from two UK trials, COV001 and COV002, one of which was a single-blind randomized controlled phase 2/3 trial testing AZD1222 (ChAdOx1 nCoV-19) in healthy adults. Trial participant PBMC samples were collected at day 0 and day 28 after the second dose for TCRbeta chain sequencing. The CDR3 regions of human TCRbeta chains were subjected to immunosequencing. The study's own analysis went as follows. TCRs in the repertoires were compared against a reference library of SARS-CoV-2-specific TCRs that had been generated with the MIRA antigen-specificity platform. Breadth was defined as the fraction of unique TCRs that were SARS-CoV-2-associated. Depth was defined as the fraction of total T cells that were SARS-CoV-2-associated. Using the MIRA data, each spike-specific TCR was assigned both to the spike region to which the TCR was reactive and to a CD4 or CD8 class. Log10-transformed breadth and depth values were compared by one-way ANOVA with Sidak's multiple comparisons tests. TCRdb re-hosts the immuneACCESS table, in-frame sequences only. Its copies lack some clones; in the studies checked, an unresolved V gene accounts for under half of them, and the cause for the rest is not known. That table gives V, J and clone size, and the DNA gave D and trimming. For this sample there are approximately 67,000 clones; around 80% appear just once. The ten largest clones take up around 21% of the sample.

The sequence derives from an adult in good health. Recombination connected TRBV7-3 to TRBJ2-2; a stretch of 10 junction bases matches TRBD2. The sample in question was peripheral blood, obtained on day 0 of AZD1222 vaccination. The CDR3 region: CASSSWTSGNTGELFF. The DNA reads as follows: TGTGCCAGCAGCTCCTGGACTAGCGGGAACACCGGGGAGCTGTTTTTT.